These 29 T cell receptor beta chains were sequenced from one sample in a study of PD-L1 blockade in urothelial cancer. Repertoires were generated with immunoSEQ multiplex PCR, while TCRdb's copy carries only in-frame clones and drops some. Of 25,000 to 35,000 clones in the sample, around 84% are singletons; the top ten hold about 3%. The time point here: peripheral blood 6 weeks after treatment start. Sequencing was performed on PBMCs, taken around atezolizumab (anti-PD-L1) treatment. The receptors here all came from a man aged 65-85 years with urothelial cancer.

V is TRBV7-9 and J is TRBJ2-3, with D unresolved. Germline values: CDR1 SEHNR, CDR2 FQNEAQ (reference sequence). V lost 4 bases, J lost 2 bases, and 7 bases lay in between. This CDR3 is built from 13 residues. The CDR3 sequence: CASSSLITDTQYF. In nucleotides, the CDR3 is TGTGCCAGCAGCTCCCTAATCACAGATACGCAGTATTTT.

The chain carries TRBV5-5 and TRBJ2-7, with 9 bases lining up with TRBD1. Germline CDR1 SGHKS, CDR2 YYEKEE (reference sequence). The length of the CDR3 is 14 residues. J gave up 5 bases and V 1 base, and 4 bases lay outside the gene matches. The CDR3 nucleotides are TGTGCCAGCAGCTTGCCGGGACAGGGAAACGAGCAGTACTTC. Translated, it gives CASSLPGQGNEQYF.

V is TRBV7-2 and J is TRBJ2-3; perhaps TRBD2 as D (6 bases). Per the germline V gene, CDR1 is SGHTA and CDR2 is FQGNSA. The CDR3 is made up of 15 amino acids. Trimming took off 1 base at V and 11 bases at J, with 19 bases between the two ends. CDR3 in DNA: TGTGCCAGCAGCTTAGAAGGTAGCGGCCTAGGGGAGCAGTATTTT. Translated: CASSLEGSGLGEQYF.

The CDR3 reads CASSSPPGVDGYTF. In DNA, the CDR3 is TGTGCCAGCAGTTCCCCCCCCGGGGTCGATGGCTACACCTTC. The V gene is TRBV28, the J gene TRBJ1-2; D remains unclear. Trimming removed 4 bases from V and 6 bases from J, with 15 bases in between. There are 14 residues in the CDR3. The germline gives CDR1 MDHEN, CDR2 SYDVKM.

The V and J genes are TRBV28 and TRBJ2-5; D might be TRBD1 (6 bases). The CDR3 runs 14 residues. Trimming pared 7 bases from V and 7 bases from J, leaving 19 bases between. The V gene's germline CDR1 is MDHEN and CDR2 SYDVKM. The CDR3 reads CASISDIQGGTQYF. The CDR3, as DNA: TGTGCCAGCATCTCGGACATCCAAGGGGGGACCCAGTACTTC. The whole variable domain, remainder taken from reference TRBV28 and TRBJ2-5, is DVKVTQSSRYLVKRTGEKVFLECVQDMDHENMFWYRQDPGLGLRLIYFSYDVKMKEKGDIPEGYSVSREKKERFSLILESASTNQTSMYLCASISDIQGGTQYFGPGTRLLVL.

This chain joins TRBV5-4 and TRBJ1-1; tentatively, D is TRBD1 (5 bases). Germline-derived CDR1 and CDR2 are SGHNT and YYREEE (reference sequence). The germline V and J ends were trimmed by 7 bases and 9 bases, with 13 bases remaining between them. The CDR3 contains 11 residues. This chain's CDR3 is CASRQGGKAFF. Written as DNA, the CDR3 is TGTGCCAGCCGGCAGGGAGGGAAAGCTTTCTTT.

The V gene is TRBV29-1, the J gene TRBJ1-2, with D possibly TRBD1 on 5 matching bases. The V and J ends lost 6 bases and 8 bases respectively, with 16 bases between them. This CDR3 contains 12 residues. CDR1 and CDR2 (germline): SQVTM, ANQGSEA. CDR3 DNA sequence: TGCAGCGTCGAGCAGCAGGGAGGCGGCTACACCTTC. It encodes CSVEQQGGGYTF.

V gene TRBV19 combines with J gene TRBJ2-3; perhaps TRBD2 as D (6 bases). Germline V gene lookup returns CDR1 LNHDA and CDR2 SQIVND (reference sequence). V was trimmed by 5 bases and J by 1 base, leaving 10 bases between them. The CDR3 runs 14 residues. The CDR3 DNA sequence: TGTGCCAGTAGTGGGGGACTGGGCACAGATACGCAGTATTTT. It specifies CASSGGLGTDTQYF.

V usage is TRBV25-1 and J usage is TRBJ1-1, with D perhaps matching TRBD1 (6 bases). Germline CDR1 reads MGHDK; CDR2 reads SYGVNS. This CDR3 has 15 amino acids. V was shortened by 6 bases and J by 1 base, with 15 bases between the two germline ends. As DNA, the CDR3 is TGTGCCAGCAGAGAGACTGGGACACGGAACACTGAAGCTTTCTTT. Protein sequence: CASRETGTRNTEAFF.

This clone was seen more than once but under ten times. This sequence joins TRBV10-2 and TRBJ2-7; D might be TRBD1 (5 bases). CDR3 length equals 15 residues. V gave up 2 bases and J gave up 4 bases, with 15 bases separating them. Germline V gene sequence: CDR1 WSHSY, CDR2 SAAADI. The CDR3 bases are TGCGCCAGCAGTGAGATCACAGGACGCTCATACGAGCAGTACTTC. Translating gives CASSEITGRSYEQYF.

J is TRBJ2-3 and V is TRBV5-1; TRBD2 matches at 7 bases. The CDR3 is 14 residues long. CDR1 SGHRS and CDR2 YFSETQ come from the germline V gene. J was trimmed by 6 bases and V by 5 bases; bases with no gene match: 9. The CDR3 coding sequence is TGCGCCAGCAGTGTGGAGACTAGCATGGATACGCAGTATTTT. Its protein product is CASSVETSMDTQYF.

This clone was detected only a few times. The chain uses TRBV2 and TRBJ2-7; 7 bases agree with TRBD1. The CDR3 is 14 amino acids. V dropped 7 bases and J dropped 2; count of bases not matched to a gene: 8. The germline gives CDR1 SNHLY, CDR2 FYNNEI. In DNA form, the CDR3 reads TGTGCCAGCATTCAGGGGGATGTCGCCTACGAGCAGTACTTC. This encodes CASIQGDVAYEQYF.

The CDR3 DNA reads TGTGCCAGCCCCCCCCAGCGGGGGAGTAGTGAGCAGTTCTTC. This codes for CASPPQRGSSEQFF. This chain uses TRBV6-1 with TRBJ2-1; 8 nucleotides agree with TRBD2. This CDR3 is 14 amino acids long. J was trimmed by 9 bases and V by 8 bases; bases with no gene match: 12. CDR1 is MNHNS, CDR2 SASEGT, per germline.

This chain joins TRBV30 and TRBJ1-5; 7 bases are a match to TRBD1. This CDR3 spans 13 amino acids. CDR1 and CDR2 (germline): GTSNPN, SVGIG (reference sequence). V dropped 4 bases and J dropped 5; count of bases not matched to a gene: 5. CDR3 residues: CAWTRGLDQPQHF. The CDR3 DNA reads TGTGCCTGGACCAGGGGGTTGGATCAGCCCCAGCATTTT.

The chain has TRBV6-5 and TRBJ1-1; D is perhaps TRBD1 (5 bases). The germline gives CDR1 MNHEY, CDR2 SVGAGI. Deletions cut 4 bases from V and 0 bases from J, with 6 bases between. This CDR3 has 13 residues. The DNA of the CDR3 is TGTGCCAGCAGTTCAGGGCTGAACACTGAAGCTTTCTTT. It specifies CASSSGLNTEAFF.

This chain joins TRBV9 and TRBJ2-2; no clear D. The CDR3 is 15 residues long. CDR1 SGDLS and CDR2 YYNGEE come from the germline V gene. The V end lost 4 bases, the J end lost 7 bases, and 17 bases lay between the germline ends. The CDR3 spells CASSSRVLPHGELFF. CDR3 coding DNA: TGTGCCAGCAGCAGCCGGGTGCTACCCCACGGGGAGCTGTTTTTT.

In its sample, this clone was seen a few times. The rearrangement uses TRBV6-5 and TRBJ1-2; tentatively, D is TRBD1 (5 bases). Trimming took 8 bases from V and 7 from J, leaving 20 bases between them. Germline CDR1 MNHEY, CDR2 SVGAGI. This CDR3 region has 14 residues. This CDR3 is CASHTPGLQGGYTF. CDR3 DNA sequence: TGTGCCAGCCATACACCAGGGCTGCAAGGTGGCTACACCTTC.

The chain couples TRBV7-8 to TRBJ2-1; 14 bases fit TRBD2. CDR1 SGHVS and CDR2 FQNEAQ come from the germline V gene. Trimming took 1 base from V and 10 from J; bases not matched to a gene: 0. The CDR3 contains 14 residues. The chain's CDR3 is CASSLGTSGGEQFF. The CDR3 coding sequence is TGTGCCAGCAGCTTAGGGACTAGCGGGGGGGAGCAGTTCTTC. The full variable domain, rest sourced from reference TRBV7-8 and TRBJ2-1, is GAGVSQSPRYKVAKRGQDVALRCDPISGHVSLFWYQQALGQGPEFLTYFQNEAQLDKSGLPSDRFFAERPEGSVSTLKIQRTQQEDSAVYLCASSLGTSGGEQFFGPGTRLTVL.

The V call is TRBV11-2, the J call TRBJ1-1; a weak D match, TRBD1 (5 bases). Germline CDR1 is SGHAT and CDR2 is FQNNGV. The CDR3 is 13 amino acids. Deletions cut 5 bases from V and 7 bases from J, with 14 bases between. For the CDR3, the DNA is TGTGCCAGCAGCGCCTCAGGGTTGGGTGAAGCTTTCTTT. It yields the protein CASSASGLGEAFF.

The chain links TRBV28 to TRBJ1-4, with D unclear. CDR1 and CDR2 from the germline V gene are MDHEN and SYDVKM. V was cut by 4 bases and J by 7 bases, with 10 bases left in between. The length of the CDR3 is 13 residues. Here the CDR3 reads CASSSGFGEKLFF. CDR3 in DNA: TGTGCCAGCAGTTCGGGGTTCGGTGAAAAACTGTTTTTT.

V gene TRBV5-1 combines with J gene TRBJ1-2; D might be TRBD1 (6 bases). CDR3 length: 14 residues. CDR1 and CDR2 from the germline V gene are SGHRS and YFSETQ. V was trimmed by 4 bases and J by 7 bases, leaving 17 bases between them. Written as DNA, the CDR3 is TGCGCCAGCAGCCCCGATGGGGGCCGTGGTGGCTACACCTTC. Translated: CASSPDGGRGGYTF.

The chain links TRBV2 to TRBJ2-1, with 8 positions matching TRBD2. The V gene end was trimmed by 4 bases and the J gene end by 6 bases; junction bases not matched to a gene: 8. The CDR3 has 15 amino acids. CDR1 SNHLY and CDR2 FYNNEI come from the germline V gene. The CDR3 DNA reads as TGTGCCAGCAGTGTATCCGGGAGGGGGTCCAATGAGCAGTTCTTC. Translated: CASSVSGRGSNEQFF.

V gene TRBV27 combines with J gene TRBJ1-1, with 10 bases matching TRBD1. V was pared by 4 bases and J by 5 bases, with 4 bases of the junction left unmatched. The CDR3 has 14 residues. The germline V gene has CDR1 MNHEY and CDR2 SMNVEV (reference sequence). CDR3 residues: CASSWGQGLTEAFF. CDR3 DNA sequence: TGTGCCAGCAGTTGGGGACAGGGGTTGACTGAAGCTTTCTTT.

The rearrangement joins TRBV18 to TRBJ1-2; D possibly corresponds to TRBD1 (6 bases). Trimming pared 5 bases from V and 7 bases from J, leaving 11 bases between. The CDR3 runs 12 residues. Germline V gives CDR1 KGHSH, CDR2 LQKENI. The CDR3, as DNA: TGTGCCAGCTCATTAGACAGGAGTGGCTACACCTTC. Translating it yields CASSLDRSGYTF.

This chain connects TRBV6-1 to TRBJ1-2; D not resolved. Germline lookup yields CDR1 MNHNS and CDR2 SASEGT. The V and J ends lost 5 bases and 0 bases respectively, with 10 bases between them. The CDR3 length is 14 residues. CDR3 in amino acids: CASSLNSPNYGYTF. The CDR3 nucleotides are TGTGCCAGCAGTTTGAACAGTCCTAACTATGGCTACACCTTC.

This chain uses TRBV6-5 with TRBJ2-7; 9 bases are a match to TRBD1. V lost 0 bases and J lost 6; bases outside the gene matches: 6. Per germline, CDR1 MNHEY and CDR2 SVGAGI. The CDR3 consists of 15 residues. CDR3 DNA sequence: TGTGCCAGCAGTTACTCACAGGGGGCGCAAACCGAGCAGTACTTC. Translation gives CASSYSQGAQTEQYF.

The J gene is TRBJ1-5, the V gene TRBV19; D is uncertain. The CDR3 extends over 15 amino acids. CDR1 LNHDA and CDR2 SQIVND come from the germline V gene (reference sequence). V was shortened by 4 bases and J by 1 base, with 11 bases between the two germline ends. CDR3 protein: CASSNYVPSNQPQHF. CDR3 bases: TGTGCCAGTAGTAACTATGTCCCCAGCAATCAGCCCCAGCATTTT.

The CDR3, as DNA: TGTGCCACCAGCATAAAGACAGGGACCCATAATTCACCCCTCCACTTT. Its protein is CATSIKTGTHNSPLHF. V and J are TRBV15 and TRBJ1-6; 7 nucleotides agree with TRBD1. The CDR3 runs to 16 residues. The junction had 8 bases not matched to a gene; V was cut back by 4 bases and J by 5 bases. CDR1 LNHNV and CDR2 YYDKDF come from the germline V gene (reference sequence).

As DNA, the CDR3 is TGTGCCAGCAGGCCTTCCACAGGGTCAGATACGCAGTATTTT. Its translation: CASRPSTGSDTQYF. The rearrangement joins TRBV2 to TRBJ2-3; tentatively, D is TRBD1 (6 bases). The CDR3 has 14 amino acids. Germline CDR1 reads SNHLY; CDR2 reads FYNNEI. The V and J ends lost 6 bases and 4 bases respectively, with 14 bases between them.